One sample yielded the 29 T cell receptor beta chains listed below, sequenced in a study of breast tumors, draining lymph nodes, adjacent tissues. TCRdb passed the multiplex PCR reads through MiXCR, listing each CDR3 protein once. Of under 70,000 distinct CDR3 sequences in the sample, approximately 47% were seen once. Material for sequencing was breast tumor tissue. Source of these receptors: a female donor with breast cancer. Some clones in this sample may be carry-over from other donors' samples.

A note on this clonotype: This sequence may be a read error, since a much larger clone differs from it by one base. The chain is built from TRBV6-6 and TRBJ2-5, with 7 bases lining up with TRBD2. Germline CDR1 and CDR2: MNHNY and SVGAGI (reference sequence). With V trimmed by 5 bases and J by 3 bases, 6 bases remained unmatched. The CDR3 is made up of 14 amino acids. The DNA for the CDR3 is TGTGCCAGCAGTCACTGGGGAGGGAAAGAGACCCAGTACTTC. Translated, it gives CASSHWGGKETQYF.

J is TRBJ2-3 and V is TRBV27; 14 bases align to TRBD2. With V trimmed by 3 bases and J by 4 bases, 3 bases remained unmatched. The CDR3 has 16 residues. Germline CDR1 MNHEY, CDR2 SMNVEV (reference sequence). The CDR3, as DNA: TGTGCCAGCAGTTTGTGGACTAGCGGGAGGTCAGATACGCAGTATTTT. This encodes CASSLWTSGRSDTQYF.

The rearrangement joins TRBV7-2 to TRBJ1-1, with 7 bases identical to TRBD1. The CDR3 runs 14 residues. Germline values: CDR1 SGHTA, CDR2 FQGNSA. The ends lost 6 bases at V and 6 bases at J; junction bases unmatched: 10. CDR3 nucleotide sequence: TGTGCCAGCAGTCACAGCCGGGACAGCCCTGAAGCTTTCTTT. Amino acid sequence: CASSHSRDSPEAFF.

A remark on this clonotype: Its ends do not fully match the called genes, so a read error is possible. The V and J genes are TRBV10-1 and TRBJ2-3; the match to TRBD1 covers 7 bases. The CDR3 is 14 residues long. The germline gives CDR1 WNHNN, CDR2 SYGVQD (reference sequence). CDR3 region: CAIPETGRTDAQYF. CDR3 bases: TGCGCCATCCCAGAGACAGGGCGCACAGATGCGCAGTATTTT.

Ten or more counts support this clonotype. This sequence joins TRBV10-3 and TRBJ1-3; D is unresolved. The germline gives CDR1 ENHRY, CDR2 SYGVKD. V lost 0 bases to trimming and J lost 0 bases, with 6 bases between them. The CDR3 runs 15 residues. For the CDR3, the DNA is TGTGCCATCAGTGAGTCGTACAGCTCTGGAAACACCATATATTTT. It yields the protein CAISESYSSGNTIYF.

The chain has TRBV6-1 and TRBJ1-5; 7 nucleotides line up with TRBD1. Trimming took 7 bases from V and 6 from J; bases not matched to a gene: 12. The CDR3 spans 15 residues. Germline V gives CDR1 MNHNS, CDR2 SASEGT. CDR3 in amino acids: CASTNNRAGGQPQHF. The DNA of the CDR3 is TGTGCCAGCACCAACAACAGGGCAGGGGGTCAGCCCCAGCATTTT.

On this clonotype itself: At one boundary the junction diverges from the germline segment, which might be a read error. The CDR3 loop is CAGRRDSLPYEQYF. The CDR3 DNA follows: TGTGCCGGTAGACGGGACAGCTTACCCTACGAGCAGTACTTC. This sequence joins TRBV19 and TRBJ2-7; 7 bases align to TRBD1. CDR1 is LNHDA, CDR2 SQIVND, per germline (reference sequence). The CDR3 runs 14 residues.

V gene TRBV4-1 combines with J gene TRBJ1-2; D is possibly TRBD1 (5 bases). The V end was cut by 0 bases, the J end by 5 bases, with 13 bases between. This CDR3 is built from 15 residues. Germline CDR1 is MGHRA and CDR2 is YSYEKL. The CDR3 sequence: CASSQEKGEQYGYTF. Written as DNA, the CDR3 is TGCGCCAGCAGCCAAGAAAAAGGGGAACAATATGGCTACACCTTC.

This clonotype was found many times. The chain is built from TRBV11-2 and TRBJ2-5, with TRBD2 identical over 13 bases. Per the germline V gene, CDR1 is SGHAT and CDR2 is FQNNGV. The CDR3 spans 16 residues. J lost 2 bases, V lost 4 bases, and 4 bases had no gene match. The CDR3 DNA follows: TGTGCCAGCAGCTCCGGGACTAGCGGGACACAAGAGACCCAGTACTTC. Translation gives CASSSGTSGTQETQYF.

The V call is TRBV24-1, the J call TRBJ1-2; 7 nucleotides agree with TRBD1. V shed 4 bases and J 4 bases; nucleotides not matched to a gene: 5. The CDR3 has 14 residues. From germline, CDR1 is KGHDR and CDR2 SFDVKD. CDR3 bases: TGTGCCACCAGTGACTGGGACAGTGGCTATGGCTACACCTTC. Its protein product is CATSDWDSGYGYTF.

In regard to this clonotype: An end of the junction differs from the germline gene, which may be a read error. V usage is TRBV20-1 and J usage is TRBJ2-1, with 8 bases fitting TRBD2. Germline V CDR1 and CDR2: DFQATT, SNEGSKA (reference sequence). The CDR3 runs to 16 residues. The DNA of the CDR3 is TGCAGTGCTTTGGACTTCGGGGGGGCCTCCTACAGTGAGCAGTCCTTC. Translated: CSALDFGGASYSEQSF.

The chain is built from TRBV18 and TRBJ1-1, with TRBD1 identical over 7 bases. This CDR3 has 16 residues. Germline CDR1 is KGHSH and CDR2 is LQKENI. The junction had 12 bases not matched to a gene; V was cut back by 8 bases and J by 0 bases. The CDR3 DNA follows: TGTGCCAGCGACCCAGGGGGGAAAACGATGAACACTGAAGCTTTCTTT. Residues: CASDPGGKTMNTEAFF.

This clonotype was counted many times. The chain employs TRBV25-1 and TRBJ2-1; D possibly matches TRBD1 or TRBD2 (6 bases each). Per the germline V gene, CDR1 is MGHDK and CDR2 is SYGVNS. This CDR3 region has 13 residues. V was clipped by 8 bases and J by 3 bases, with 11 bases between them. Here the CDR3 DNA reads TGTGCCAGCCAGAAGGGGGGCTACAATGAGCAGTTCTTC. Translation gives CASQKGGYNEQFF.

This clonotype was seen a single time. V and J are TRBV7-8 and TRBJ2-7; the match to TRBD2 covers 8 bases. Germline CDR1 and CDR2: SGHVS and FQNEAQ. The CDR3 has 16 amino acids. CDR3 sequence reads: CGGSFPRGGGNYEQYF. The CDR3 DNA follows: TGTGGCGGCAGCTTCCCTCGGGGCGGGGGGAACTACGAGCAGTACTTC.

In the case of this clonotype: A read error may be the cause here, since a much bigger clone is one base away. The CDR3 region is CASSLSGNTIYF. CDR3 sequence (DNA): TGTGCCAGCAGCCTCTCTGGAAACACCATATATTTT. The chain employs TRBV3-1 and TRBJ1-3; D gene unclear. Germline V gives CDR1 LGHDT, CDR2 YNNKEL (reference sequence). The CDR3 contains 12 residues. The V gene lost 4 bases and the J gene lost 0 bases, with 1 base spanning the gap.

This clonotype was recorded at least ten times. The chain couples TRBV20-1 to TRBJ2-1; D not resolved. V was pared by 2 bases and J by 4 bases, with 15 bases between. The CDR3 has 15 residues. Germline V gene data show CDR1 as DFQATT and CDR2 as SNEGSKA (reference sequence). CDR3 region: CSARPSGLGYNEQFF. CDR3 DNA: TGCAGTGCTAGACCCAGTGGCTTAGGGTACAATGAGCAGTTCTTC.

This clonotype was seen repeatedly, ten times or more. The rearrangement uses TRBV10-3 and TRBJ2-1; 9 nucleotides agree with TRBD2. The CDR3 is made up of 17 amino acids. Trimming cost V 0 bases and J 8 bases; bases outside gene matches: 11. CDR1 ENHRY and CDR2 SYGVKD come from the germline V gene. DNA for the CDR3: TGTGCCATCAGTGAGTCGAGGGCTAGCGGGATTCATGATGAGCAGTTCTTC. Its protein product is CAISESRASGIHDEQFF.

A few counts support this clonotype. This clone may be a read error of a much larger clone one base away. The rearrangement links TRBV6-1 to TRBJ2-7; D tentatively reads TRBD1 or TRBD2 (5 bases each). The V end was cut by 6 bases, the J end by 7 bases, with 13 bases between. Germline V gene lookup returns CDR1 MNHNS and CDR2 SASEGT. This CDR3 comprises 12 residues. CDR3 coding DNA: TGTGCCAGCAGGCACGGGGCCGGAGAGCAGTACTTC. This codes for CASRHGAGEQYF.

A note on this clonotype: Germline is not matched at one junction end, which may reflect a read error. The genes are TRBV5-1 and TRBJ2-5; D possibly corresponds to TRBD2 (6 bases). The CDR3 is 14 residues long. CDR1 and CDR2 (germline): SGHRS, YFSETQ. As DNA, the CDR3 is TGCGCCAGCAGCTCGGAGGGAAACCAAGACACCCAGTACTTC. As protein: CASSSEGNQDTQYF. The full variable domain, rest sourced from reference TRBV5-1 and TRBJ2-5, is KAGVTQTPRYLIKTRGQQVTLSCSPISGHRSVSWYQQTPGQGLQFLFEYFSETQRNKGNFPGRFSGRQFSNSRSEMNVSTLELGDSALYLCASSSEGNQDTQYFGPGTRLLVL.

For this clonotype: It may be a read error: a sequence one base away is much more abundant. The gene calls are TRBV19 and TRBJ2-7, with D unresolved. V was clipped by 8 bases and J by 3 bases, with 11 bases between them. Germline values: CDR1 LNHDA, CDR2 SQIVND (reference sequence). The CDR3 length is 12 residues. The CDR3 DNA sequence: TGTGCCAGTGGTCCTAACCTCTACGAGCAGTACTTC. It encodes CASGPNLYEQYF.

The chain couples TRBV18 to TRBJ2-6; a weak D match, TRBD2 (6 bases). Trimming pared 7 bases from V and 0 bases from J, leaving 10 bases between. Per germline, CDR1 KGHSH and CDR2 LQKENI. This CDR3 is built from 15 residues. As DNA, the CDR3 is TGTGCCAGCTACCCCGGGAGCTCTGGGGCCAACGTCCTGACTTTC. It encodes CASYPGSSGANVLTF.

In this sample, this clonotype turned up a few times. A single base separates this from a much larger clone, so it may be a read error. The genes are TRBV6-1 and TRBJ2-1, with D possibly TRBD1 on 6 matching bases. This CDR3 is 15 amino acids long. Trimming took off 5 bases at V and 4 bases at J, with 15 bases between the two ends. Germline CDR1 and CDR2: MNHNS and SASEGT. CDR3 region: CASSQEQGPYNEQFF. CDR3 sequence (DNA): TGTGCCAGCAGTCAGGAACAGGGTCCATACAATGAGCAGTTCTTC.

About this clonotype itself: No conserved phenylalanine or tryptophan ends this CDR3, so it is likely a read error. The rearrangement links TRBV12-3 or TRBV12-4 to TRBJ2-4; D unresolved. The CDR3 consists of 17 residues. The V end lost 6 bases, the J end lost 0 bases, and 18 bases lay between the germline ends. The DNA for the CDR3 is TGTGCCAGCAGCCCTCGAGAAGGGTATCGAGCCAAAAACATTCAGTACCTC. It yields the protein CASSPREGYRAKNIQYL.

V gene TRBV19 combines with J gene TRBJ2-7; the match to TRBD2 covers 8 bases. Germline V gives CDR1 LNHDA, CDR2 SQIVND (reference sequence). This CDR3 is built from 14 residues. The V segment lost 1 base and the J segment 2 bases; nucleotides outside the gene matches: 1. CDR3 amino acids: CASSIAGGPYEQYF. CDR3 coding DNA: TGTGCCAGTAGTATAGCGGGAGGGCCCTACGAGCAGTACTTC.

This clonotype has just one count. The rearrangement joins TRBV24-1 to TRBJ2-1; a weak D match, TRBD2 (6 bases). V was shortened by 3 bases and J by 4 bases, with 15 bases between the two germline ends. The CDR3 has 16 amino acids. Germline CDR1 reads KGHDR; CDR2 reads SFDVKD. CDR3 DNA sequence: TGTGCCACCAGTGATCGAACTAGGCGGGATTACAATGAGCAGTTCTTC. As protein: CATSDRTRRDYNEQFF.

This clonotype occurred many times. J is TRBJ1-5 and V is TRBV12-1; TRBD1 is taken as the D call from the table, unchecked against the DNA. TRBV12-1 represents a pseudogene. The CDR3 sequence is 18 residues long. CDR3 bases: TGTGCCAGCAGCCCGCTTGACAGGGTCCACTGGGACAATCAGCCCCAGCATTTT. Its translation is CASSPLDRVHWDNQPQHF.

This chain joins TRBV12-5 and TRBJ1-2; D remains ambiguous. Germline V gene lookup returns CDR1 LGHNT and CDR2 FRNRAP. The CDR3 has 15 amino acids. Trimming left V 3 bases short and J 0 bases short, with 11 bases between. The CDR3 DNA is TGTGCTAGTGGTTTTGTGGAGAGGCCTAACTATGGCTACACCTTC. It encodes CASGFVERPNYGYTF.

The chain carries TRBV29-1 and TRBJ2-3; maybe TRBD2 (6 bases). The V end was cut by 0 bases, the J end by 2 bases, with 21 bases between. Germline CDR1 is SQVTM and CDR2 is ANQGSEA. CDR3 length: 18 residues. CDR3 sequence: CSVEDLESGEEITDTQYF. The CDR3 nucleotides are TGCAGCGTTGAAGATCTAGAATCCGGGGAGGAAATCACAGATACGCAGTATTTT.

The chain employs TRBV10-3 and TRBJ1-3; no clear D. Germline CDR1 and CDR2: ENHRY and SYGVKD. V dropped 0 bases and J dropped 4 bases, with 1 base sitting between them. The CDR3 totals 12 residues. CDR3: CAISESGNTIYF. CDR3 in DNA: TGTGCCATCAGTGAGTCGGGAAACACCATATATTTT.